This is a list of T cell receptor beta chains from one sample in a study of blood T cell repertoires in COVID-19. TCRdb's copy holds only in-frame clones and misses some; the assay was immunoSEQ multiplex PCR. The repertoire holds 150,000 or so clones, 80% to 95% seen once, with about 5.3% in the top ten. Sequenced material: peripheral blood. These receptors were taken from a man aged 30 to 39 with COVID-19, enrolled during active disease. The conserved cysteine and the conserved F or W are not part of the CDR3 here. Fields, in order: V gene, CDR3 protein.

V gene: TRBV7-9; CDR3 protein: ASSLNEAF
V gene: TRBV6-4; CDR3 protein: ASRDTEGYT
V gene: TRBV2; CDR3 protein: ASRLLAGAAREQY
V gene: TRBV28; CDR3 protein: ASSTPGQGVNRPQH
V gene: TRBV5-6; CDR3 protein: ASSRTSGSIETQY
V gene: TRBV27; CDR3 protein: ASSLYGTGIASYEQY
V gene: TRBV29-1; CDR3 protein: SVQGYNEQF
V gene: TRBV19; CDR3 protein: ASSWPGGVGELF
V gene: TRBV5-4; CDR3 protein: ASRRDYQETQY
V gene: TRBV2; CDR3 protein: ASSEMRWEGQNEQF
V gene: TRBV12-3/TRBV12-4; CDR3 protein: ASIGAGELF
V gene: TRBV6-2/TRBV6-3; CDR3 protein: ASSYRGGQDRGRSYEQY
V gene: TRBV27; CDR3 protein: ASSSTGNTEAF
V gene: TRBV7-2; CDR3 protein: ASTYGQGNTEAF
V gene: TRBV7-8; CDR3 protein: ASSFRVGNPFSYNEQF
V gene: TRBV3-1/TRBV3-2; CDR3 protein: ASSQGTSGATDTQY
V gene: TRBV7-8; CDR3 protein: ASLRGGAGSEAF
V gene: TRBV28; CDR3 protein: ASLTSGPSSYEQY
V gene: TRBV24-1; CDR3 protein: ATSDPGPGQGGNEQF
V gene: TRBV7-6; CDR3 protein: ASSLTDRVATNEKLF
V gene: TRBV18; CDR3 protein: ASSPPQNYGYT
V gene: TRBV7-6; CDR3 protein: ASSLGIAGMNEQF
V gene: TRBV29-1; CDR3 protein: SVVLSSGNTIY
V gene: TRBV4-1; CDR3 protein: ASSQGLAGGNRISYEQY
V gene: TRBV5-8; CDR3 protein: ASSSQGASYNEQF
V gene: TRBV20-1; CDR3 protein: SASLLKQGYSYNEQF
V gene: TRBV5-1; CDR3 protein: ASSLGPGVNTEAF
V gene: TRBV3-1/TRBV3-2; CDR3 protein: AKEDDQPQH
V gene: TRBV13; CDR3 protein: ASSLNRGSYT